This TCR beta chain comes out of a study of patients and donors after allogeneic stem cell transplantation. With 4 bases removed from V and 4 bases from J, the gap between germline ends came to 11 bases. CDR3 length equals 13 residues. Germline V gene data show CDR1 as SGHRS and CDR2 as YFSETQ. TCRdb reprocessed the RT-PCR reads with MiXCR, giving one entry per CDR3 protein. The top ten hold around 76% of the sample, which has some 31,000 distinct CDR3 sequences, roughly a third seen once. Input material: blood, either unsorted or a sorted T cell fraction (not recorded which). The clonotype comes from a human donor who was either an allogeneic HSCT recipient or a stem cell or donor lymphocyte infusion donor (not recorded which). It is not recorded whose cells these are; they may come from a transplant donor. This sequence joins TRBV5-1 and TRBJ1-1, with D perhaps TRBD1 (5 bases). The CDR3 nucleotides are TGCGCCAGCAGCGCAGGGTTGGGCACTGAAGCTTTCTTT. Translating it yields CASSAGLGTEAFF.